The T cell receptor (beta chain) described here comes from a study of early T cells in non-severe SARS-CoV-2 infection. Study summary: Bulk RNA isolated from unsorted whole blood underwent sequencing; chains were not paired.

Separate cDNA molecules each had unique molecular identifiers attached to them. TCRdb reprocessed the 5' RACE reads with MiXCR, giving one entry per CDR3 protein. This sample has 32,000 or so distinct CDR3 sequences; around 9% occur once, and the top ten carry about 13%. From germline, CDR1 is SEHNR and CDR2 FQNEAQ (reference sequence). After removal of 4 bases from V and 5 bases from J, the junction contained 6 bases not matched to a gene. The length of the CDR3 is 15 residues. The TCR originated in an adult who was a healthcare worker with PCR-confirmed SARS-CoV-2 infection or an uninfected control (not recorded which). Material: whole blood. The rearrangement joins TRBV7-9 to TRBJ2-5; TRBD1 agrees at 11 bases. CDR3 region: CASSYGQGAQETQYF. In DNA, the CDR3 is TGTGCCAGCAGCTATGGACAGGGGGCGCAGGAGACCCAGTACTTC. Based on the CDR3 plus reference TRBV7-9 and TRBJ2-5, the full variable domain is DTGVSQNPRHKITKRGQNVTFRCDPISEHNRLYWYRQTLGQGPEFLTYFQNEAQLEKSRLLSDRFSAERPKGSFSTLEIQRTEQGDSAMYLCASSYGQGAQETQYFGPGTRLLVL.